The present T cell receptor beta chain was sequenced within a study of T cells in Graves' hyperthyroidism and ophthalmopathy (dated by TCRdb to between 2018 and 2020). Background for the entire study: Peripheral blood samples were taken at initial diagnosis, before any treatment was given. To identify TCR V-J signatures that set the groups apart, the researchers used a discovery cohort of 100 patients, made up of under 50 with Graves' ophthalmopathy and approximately 57 with stable Graves' hyperthyroidism. An independent validation cohort of 18 to 20 hyperthyroidism patients and approximately 15 patients who later progressed to ophthalmopathy tested prospective prediction of ophthalmopathy. The roughly 90 discovery patients were divided at random into training and test sets in a 7:3 ratio. In more than five Graves' hyperthyroidism patients, the study also compared T-cell repertoires from thyroid tissue with T-cell repertoires from blood. Following sampling, methimazole starting at 30 mg daily was given to hyperthyroidism patients, and high-dose intravenous methylprednisolone was given to ophthalmopathy patients. TCR Vbeta CDR3 sequencing of 120 to 150 peripheral blood samples (about 45 ophthalmopathy, 75 hyperthyroidism and roughly 17 progressor patients) is reported in the paper. Findings and caveats that apply to the study as a whole: Sample size was not statistically predetermined, and blinding of investigators to group allocation was not performed. In validation, the model predicted progression to ophthalmopathy a median of roughly 6.1 months before onset, with over 55% sensitivity and more than 72% specificity. A model built on a 13 V-J signature distinguished ophthalmopathy from stable hyperthyroidism, reaching 87.88% sensitivity and under 84% specificity in cross-validation and 80%/75% in testing. Most expanded thyroid clonotypes (frequency above 0.001) were also found in blood, which suggests that blood repertoires may mirror thyroid immune responses.

The TCR beta CDR3 regions were amplified from the RNA transcripts. The TCR CDR3 was subjected to a first round of RT-PCR using the HTBI primer set and the Qiagen OneStep RT-PCR kit. A second multiplex PCR round built the libraries, followed by size selection and purification. Libraries were sequenced paired-end with 100 bp reads on an Illumina HiSeq2000. The authors' pipeline ran thus. SOAPnuke was used to process the raw data, with reads discarded if the reads contained adapters or uncalled bases, had a mean Phred below 15, or lacked an exact constant-primer or identifier match. High-quality paired reads were merged using COPE v1.2.5, and each unique nucleotide sequence was defined as a clonotype. Clonotypes were aligned to IMGT TRBV, TRBD and TRBJ reference segments using MiTCR v1.1. Only V-J combinations with frequency above 0.0001, covering roughly 99% of repertoires, were analysed. A TCS score was defined as the ratio between F50 (clonal expansion) and ExV (chaos), using BLOSUM62-based TCRdist between CDR3 peptides within each V-J. Welch's t-statistics and random forest reduced some 510 V-J features to 13, which were used in a naive Bayes classifier (R e1071). TCRdb reran the public reads through fastp at Q25 and MiXCR, keeping productive beta chains. Each CDR3 protein appears once, grouped with its most common genes and DNA. Here the V and J calls rest on TCRdb's processing, not on the authors' analysis. The sample records some 440,000 distinct CDR3 sequences, approximately 14% of which are singletons. Of the sample, roughly 13% falls within the top ten clones.

Only a few counts were recorded for this clonotype. Its antigen target is currently unknown. No base qualities exist here, and no much larger clone lies one base off it. Stable Graves' hyperthyroidism was defined as the absence of progression to ophthalmopathy over 18 months of follow-up. Hyperthyroidism patients were newly diagnosed, had a disease duration of under 2 months, and were aged 18 to 65 years. The study excluded patients with uncontrolled infections, other autoimmune diseases, pregnancy or lactation. Diagnoses were established on the basis of clinical symptoms, serum thyroxine and TRAb, thyroid ultrasound, and orbital computed tomography. PBMCs were isolated from more than 9 ml of fresh peripheral blood by Ficoll-Paque density gradient centrifugation. Total RNA was extracted using Trizol reagent, and RNA quality was assessed on an Agilent 2100 Bioanalyzer. The CDR3 measures 15 amino acids from cysteine to phenylalanine. The retained sequence is limited to the CDR3, 45 bases, with the frame set at the first base. Trimming removed 1 base from V and 1 base from J, leaving 10 bases between the germline ends. CDR1 and CDR2 are drawn from the germline V gene: SGHRS, YFSETQ.

The chain joins TRBV5-1 to TRBJ2-3; TRBD2 is possibly the D segment (6 matching bases). The TCR sequence derives from a woman aged 18-35 years with Graves' hyperthyroidism. The material sequenced was blood. The CDR3 region has the sequence CASSLFPGGTDTQYF. The DNA is as follows: TGCGCCAGCAGCTTGTTCCCGGGGGGCACAGATACGCAGTATTTT. The variable domain in full, with residues beyond the CDR3 obtained from the reference TRBV5-1 and TRBJ2-3 genes, is KAGVTQTPRYLIKTRGQQVTLSCSPISGHRSVSWYQQTPGQGLQFLFEYFSETQRNKGNFPGRFSGRQFSNSRSEMNVSTLELGDSALYLCASSLFPGGTDTQYFGPGTRLTVL.